This is a list of T cell receptor beta chains from one sample in a study of blood T cell repertoires in COVID-19. Assay used: immunoSEQ multiplex PCR; TCRdb lists only in-frame clones, some missing. The table shows tens of thousands of clones, with 70% to 90% occurring only once. The sequenced sample was peripheral blood. These receptors all come from a man in his sixties with COVID-19, enrolled during active disease. Both conserved end residues are part of each CDR3. The D gene is left open where the match is weak. The size of a clone is reported for some rows only, either as once, few or many, or as a class for expanded clones.

d_gene: TRBD1
abundance: NA
j_gene: TRBJ1-3
v_gene: TRBV7-8
len: 14
CDR3nt: TGTGCCAGCAGCTCCGGACAGGGAAGGGTCACCATATATTTT
CDR3aa: CASSSGQGRVTIYF

d_gene: NA
abundance: once
j_gene: TRBJ1-1
v_gene: TRBV29-1
len: 15
CDR3nt: TGCAGCACAAATCGTGGTGGCGGTACGAACACTGAAGCTTTCTTT
CDR3aa: CSTNRGGGTNTEAFF

d_gene: NA
abundance: NA
j_gene: TRBJ2-7
v_gene: TRBV5-8
len: 13
CDR3nt: TGTGCCAGCAGCTTGGAGACAGGTGGCGAGCAGTACTTC
CDR3aa: CASSLETGGEQYF

d_gene: TRBD1
abundance: NA
j_gene: TRBJ2-7
v_gene: TRBV4-1
len: 15
CDR3nt: TGCGCCAGCAGCCAAGGGGGACAGGGAACCTACGAGCAGTACTTC
CDR3aa: CASSQGGQGTYEQYF

d_gene: TRBD1
abundance: NA
j_gene: TRBJ2-7
v_gene: TRBV6-6
len: 13
CDR3nt: TGTGCCAGCCTTGGGGACAGAAACTACGAGCAGTACTTC
CDR3aa: CASLGDRNYEQYF

d_gene: NA
abundance: NA
j_gene: TRBJ1-4
v_gene: TRBV2
len: 13
CDR3nt: TGTGCCAGCAGCGCCGGACTTAATGAAAAACTGTTTTTT
CDR3aa: CASSAGLNEKLFF

d_gene: TRBD2
abundance: NA
j_gene: TRBJ2-3
v_gene: TRBV19
len: 16
CDR3nt: TGTGCCAGTAGTCCTCGGCTAGCGGGAGGTGCAGATACGCAGTATTTT
CDR3aa: CASSPRLAGGADTQYF

d_gene: NA
abundance: NA
j_gene: TRBJ2-5
v_gene: TRBV4-2
len: 15
CDR3nt: TGTGCCAGCAGCCAAGCCCAGGGGTTTGGAGAGACCCAGTACTTC
CDR3aa: CASSQAQGFGETQYF

d_gene: TRBD2
abundance: NA
j_gene: TRBJ2-5
v_gene: TRBV7-2
len: 16
CDR3nt: TGTGCCAGCAGCTTAGTAGTTAGCGGGTACCAAGAGACCCAGTACTTC
CDR3aa: CASSLVVSGYQETQYF

d_gene: NA
abundance: NA
j_gene: TRBJ2-1
v_gene: TRBV19
len: 11
CDR3nt: TGTGCCAGTACGTCCCACAATGAGCAGTTCTTC
CDR3aa: CASTSHNEQFF

d_gene: NA
abundance: NA
j_gene: TRBJ2-7
v_gene: TRBV5-1
len: 14
CDR3nt: TGCGCCAGCAGCTTGGGTCCCACGGGCTACGAGCAGTACTTC
CDR3aa: CASSLGPTGYEQYF

d_gene: TRBD2
abundance: NA
j_gene: TRBJ2-2
v_gene: TRBV14
len: 20
CDR3nt: TGTGCCAGCAGCCAAGCCCGGGGGGGACTAGCCTTTTCGAACACCGGGGAGCTGTTTTTT
CDR3aa: CASSQARGGLAFSNTGELFF

d_gene: TRBD2
abundance: NA
j_gene: TRBJ2-3
v_gene: TRBV5-1
len: 15
CDR3nt: TGCGCCAGCAGCTTGGGCGGGAGGGGCACAGATACGCAGTATTTT
CDR3aa: CASSLGGRGTDTQYF

d_gene: NA
abundance: NA
j_gene: TRBJ1-1
v_gene: TRBV12-3/TRBV12-4
len: 12
CDR3nt: TGTGCCAGCAGTTGGAGTAGCACTGAAGCTTTCTTT
CDR3aa: CASSWSSTEAFF

d_gene: TRBD1
abundance: NA
j_gene: TRBJ2-7
v_gene: TRBV30
len: 12
CDR3nt: TGTGCCCTGGACAGGGACCCATACGAGCAGTACTTC
CDR3aa: CALDRDPYEQYF

d_gene: TRBD1
abundance: NA
j_gene: TRBJ1-5
v_gene: TRBV6-1
len: 16
CDR3nt: TGTGCCAGCAGTGAAGTTGTCTGGACAGGGGGCGCGCCCCAGCATTTT
CDR3aa: CASSEVVWTGGAPQHF

d_gene: NA
abundance: NA
j_gene: TRBJ1-2
v_gene: TRBV30
len: 14
CDR3nt: TGTGCCTGGGTTCAGGGTGGGGAAGTCTATGGCTACACCTTC
CDR3aa: CAWVQGGEVYGYTF

d_gene: TRBD1
abundance: once
j_gene: TRBJ1-2
v_gene: TRBV12-3/TRBV12-4
len: 13
CDR3nt: TGTGCCAGCAGACCGAACAGGGGCCAAGGCTACACCTTC
CDR3aa: CASRPNRGQGYTF

d_gene: TRBD1
abundance: NA
j_gene: TRBJ1-3
v_gene: TRBV19
len: 16
CDR3nt: TGTGCCAGTACCCGGGACAGGGGGGGCTCTGGAAACACCATATATTTT
CDR3aa: CASTRDRGGSGNTIYF

d_gene: NA
abundance: NA
j_gene: TRBJ2-1
v_gene: TRBV5-4
len: 17
CDR3nt: TGTGCCAGCAGCTCCCCCCCGGATTGGAGCTCCTACAATGAGCAGTTCTTC
CDR3aa: CASSSPPDWSSYNEQFF

d_gene: NA
abundance: once
j_gene: TRBJ1-5
v_gene: TRBV5-1
len: 16
CDR3nt: TGCGCCAGCAGGCCGGGGGGGTCTAATGGCAATCAGCCCCAGCATTTT
CDR3aa: CASRPGGSNGNQPQHF

d_gene: NA
abundance: NA
j_gene: TRBJ2-7
v_gene: TRBV28
len: 16
CDR3nt: TGTGCCAGCAGTTGGAACCGGCAGGCCTCCTCCTACGAGCAGTACTTC
CDR3aa: CASSWNRQASSYEQYF

d_gene: NA
abundance: NA
j_gene: TRBJ2-7
v_gene: TRBV5-8
len: 12
CDR3nt: TGTGCCAGCAGCTTGAGGGGATTCGAGCAGTACTTC
CDR3aa: CASSLRGFEQYF

d_gene: NA
abundance: once
j_gene: TRBJ1-4
v_gene: TRBV19
len: 17
CDR3nt: TGTGCCAGTAGTATTCTACAGGGACGGTCAACTAATGAAAAACTGTTTTTT
CDR3aa: CASSILQGRSTNEKLFF

d_gene: TRBD1
abundance: few
j_gene: TRBJ1-1
v_gene: TRBV11-2
len: 14
CDR3nt: TGTGCCAGCAGCTCGTTACAGGGGGACACTGAAGCTTTCTTT
CDR3aa: CASSSLQGDTEAFF

d_gene: NA
abundance: NA
j_gene: TRBJ1-3
v_gene: TRBV18
len: 15
CDR3nt: TGTGCCAGCTCACCAAAGCAGGGCTCTGGAAACACCATATATTTT
CDR3aa: CASSPKQGSGNTIYF

d_gene: TRBD2
abundance: NA
j_gene: TRBJ2-1
v_gene: TRBV29-1
len: 17
CDR3nt: TGCAGCGTCGGGGGGGTCGGAATAGCTGGACCCTACAATGAGCAGTTCTTC
CDR3aa: CSVGGVGIAGPYNEQFF

d_gene: TRBD1
abundance: NA
j_gene: TRBJ2-2
v_gene: TRBV2
len: 15
CDR3nt: TGTGCCAGCAGTCCCGGGACAGGTAACACCGGGGAGCTGTTTTTT
CDR3aa: CASSPGTGNTGELFF

d_gene: TRBD2
abundance: NA
j_gene: TRBJ2-1
v_gene: TRBV5-1
len: 16
CDR3nt: TGCGCCAGCAGCTTGGCGCTAGCGGGACCCTACAATGAGCAGTTCTTC
CDR3aa: CASSLALAGPYNEQFF

d_gene: TRBD2
abundance: once
j_gene: TRBJ2-7
v_gene: TRBV4-1
len: 17
CDR3nt: TGCGCCAGCAGCCAAGCACTAGCGGGAGCTGGTGTCAACGAGCAGTACTTC
CDR3aa: CASSQALAGAGVNEQYF

d_gene: TRBD1
abundance: NA
j_gene: TRBJ1-5
v_gene: TRBV30
len: 13
CDR3nt: TGTGCCTGGTCCCGGGACAGGGGGCAGCCCCAGCATTTT
CDR3aa: CAWSRDRGQPQHF

d_gene: NA
abundance: NA
j_gene: TRBJ2-2
v_gene: TRBV29-1
len: 14
CDR3nt: TGCAGTGTTGGAGACCCCGGAGGAACCGGGGAGCTGTTTTTT
CDR3aa: CSVGDPGGTGELFF

d_gene: TRBD1
abundance: NA
j_gene: TRBJ2-7
v_gene: TRBV3-1/TRBV3-2
len: 14
CDR3nt: TGTGCCACCTCATCCGGGACAGGCGGCTACGAGCAGTACTTC
CDR3aa: CATSSGTGGYEQYF

d_gene: TRBD1
abundance: NA
j_gene: TRBJ2-1
v_gene: TRBV19
len: 16
CDR3nt: TGTGCCAGTAGTATGGGGACAGGGGGGCCCTACAATGAGCAGTTCTTC
CDR3aa: CASSMGTGGPYNEQFF

d_gene: NA
abundance: NA
j_gene: TRBJ1-5
v_gene: TRBV10-3
len: 19
CDR3nt: TGTGCCATCAGTGACCAACTCCAGGTGGCAGGTCTAAACAATCAGCCCCAGCATTTT
CDR3aa: CAISDQLQVAGLNNQPQHF

d_gene: NA
abundance: few
j_gene: TRBJ2-5
v_gene: TRBV5-8
len: 16
CDR3nt: TGTGCCAGCAGCTTGAGACAGACCTACGTGGGGGAGACCCAGTACTTC
CDR3aa: CASSLRQTYVGETQYF

d_gene: TRBD1
abundance: NA
j_gene: TRBJ1-5
v_gene: TRBV29-1
len: 15
CDR3nt: TGCAGCGTCCAACAGGGGACGGGCGGCAATCAGCCCCAGCATTTT
CDR3aa: CSVQQGTGGNQPQHF

d_gene: NA
abundance: NA
j_gene: TRBJ2-7
v_gene: TRBV2
len: 13
CDR3nt: TGTGCCAGCAGTGGGGAGGTCCGCACACGTCGTCACTTC
CDR3aa: CASSGEVRTRRHF

d_gene: NA
abundance: NA
j_gene: TRBJ2-7
v_gene: TRBV30
len: 14
CDR3nt: TGTGCCTGGAGCGTGTCCGGGAGCTCCTACGAGCAGTACTTC
CDR3aa: CAWSVSGSSYEQYF

d_gene: TRBD2
abundance: NA
j_gene: TRBJ2-5
v_gene: TRBV4-1
len: 15
CDR3nt: TGCGCCAGCAGCCAAGATTCACTAGCGGTGGAGACCCAGTACTTC
CDR3aa: CASSQDSLAVETQYF

d_gene: TRBD1
abundance: NA
j_gene: TRBJ1-2
v_gene: TRBV7-2
len: 17
CDR3nt: TGTGCCAGCAGCTCCTCCGGGACAGGGGTCTTGTTCGGAGGCTACACCTTC
CDR3aa: CASSSSGTGVLFGGYTF

d_gene: TRBD2
abundance: NA
j_gene: TRBJ2-7
v_gene: TRBV7-8
len: 19
CDR3nt: TGTGCCAGCAGCTTAGTGTCACGCGGGAGGTCCCAGGCCCCTTACGAGCAGTACTTC
CDR3aa: CASSLVSRGRSQAPYEQYF

d_gene: TRBD2
abundance: NA
j_gene: TRBJ2-2
v_gene: TRBV7-8
len: 15
CDR3nt: TGTGCCAGCAGCCCGAAGCGGGAGGGCACCGGGGAGCTGTTTTTT
CDR3aa: CASSPKREGTGELFF

d_gene: NA
abundance: NA
j_gene: TRBJ2-7
v_gene: TRBV7-3
len: 14
CDR3nt: TGTGCCAGCAGCCCGGGAGGGGGCGAATACGAGCAGTACTTC
CDR3aa: CASSPGGGEYEQYF

d_gene: NA
abundance: once
j_gene: TRBJ2-3
v_gene: TRBV5-6
len: 15
CDR3nt: TGTGCCAGCACCCTTCTGGGGGGGCGTACAGATACGCAGTATTTT
CDR3aa: CASTLLGGRTDTQYF

d_gene: TRBD2
abundance: once
j_gene: TRBJ2-2
v_gene: TRBV5-4
len: 15
CDR3nt: TGTGCCAGCAGAGAGGGACTAGAGAACACCGGGGAGCTGTTTTTT
CDR3aa: CASREGLENTGELFF

d_gene: NA
abundance: NA
j_gene: TRBJ1-2
v_gene: TRBV28
len: 13
CDR3nt: TGTGCCAGCAGATCACAGCCATTCTATGGCTACACCTTC
CDR3aa: CASRSQPFYGYTF

d_gene: TRBD2
abundance: NA
j_gene: TRBJ2-7
v_gene: TRBV5-1
len: 16
CDR3nt: TGCGCCAGCAGCTTGGGGGGCACAGCGGGAGTTGACGAGCAGTACTTC
CDR3aa: CASSLGGTAGVDEQYF

d_gene: NA
abundance: once
j_gene: TRBJ1-3
v_gene: TRBV19
len: 15
CDR3nt: TGTGCCAGTAGTATATGGACATCGGGTGGAAACACCATATATTTT
CDR3aa: CASSIWTSGGNTIYF

d_gene: NA
abundance: NA
j_gene: TRBJ1-1
v_gene: TRBV6-5
len: 14
CDR3nt: TGTGCCAGCAGTTACGCCCAGGTGGGCACTGAAGCTTTCTTT
CDR3aa: CASSYAQVGTEAFF

d_gene: NA
abundance: NA
j_gene: TRBJ1-2
v_gene: TRBV5-1
len: 15
CDR3nt: TGCGCCAGCAGCTCTGGGGCGACTTCTAACTATGGCTACACCTTC
CDR3aa: CASSSGATSNYGYTF

d_gene: NA
abundance: NA
j_gene: TRBJ2-5
v_gene: TRBV2
len: 13
CDR3nt: TGTGCCAGCAGTGTGCGGGCACAAGAGACCCAGTACTTC
CDR3aa: CASSVRAQETQYF

d_gene: NA
abundance: NA
j_gene: TRBJ1-2
v_gene: TRBV6-5
len: 14
CDR3nt: TGTGCCAGCACTCTCGGCGGGGGGGCTAGTGGCTACACCTTC
CDR3aa: CASTLGGGASGYTF

d_gene: NA
abundance: NA
j_gene: TRBJ1-2
v_gene: TRBV5-6
len: 13
CDR3nt: TGTGCCAGCAACCTAGGGACAACCTATGGCTACACCTTC
CDR3aa: CASNLGTTYGYTF

d_gene: TRBD1
abundance: NA
j_gene: TRBJ1-2
v_gene: TRBV7-2
len: 14
CDR3nt: TGTGCCAGCAGCTTAGACAGGGGGCACTATGGCTACACCTTC
CDR3aa: CASSLDRGHYGYTF

d_gene: NA
abundance: NA
j_gene: TRBJ2-7
v_gene: TRBV4-3
len: 15
CDR3nt: TGCGCCAGCAGCCAAGCTAGGGGATTGTCCTACGAGCAGTACTTC
CDR3aa: CASSQARGLSYEQYF

d_gene: TRBD1
abundance: NA
j_gene: TRBJ2-7
v_gene: TRBV5-1
len: 16
CDR3nt: TGCGCCAGCAGCTTGGCCCCCGGGACAGAGTCCTACGAGCAGTACTTC
CDR3aa: CASSLAPGTESYEQYF

d_gene: TRBD2
abundance: NA
j_gene: TRBJ2-1
v_gene: TRBV19
len: 15
CDR3nt: TGTGCCAGTAGGGTGGATCTAGCGGGAGTCGGTGAGCAGTTCTTC
CDR3aa: CASRVDLAGVGEQFF

d_gene: NA
abundance: NA
j_gene: TRBJ1-4
v_gene: TRBV4-3
len: 15
CDR3nt: TGCGCCAGCAGCCAAGAGGACAGACGTTCCGAAAAACTGTTTTTT
CDR3aa: CASSQEDRRSEKLFF

d_gene: TRBD1
abundance: NA
j_gene: TRBJ1-1
v_gene: TRBV7-2
len: 15
CDR3nt: TGTGCCAGCAGCTTGGGGGGGACAGGGATCACTGAAGCTTTCTTT
CDR3aa: CASSLGGTGITEAFF